A selection of T cell receptor beta chains follows, all from one sample in a study of identical twins. TCRdb fed the 5' RACE reads into MiXCR, producing one record per CDR3 protein. The table lists about 530,000 distinct CDR3 sequences, about 20% of them singletons. These records were also assigned to another study, of yellow fever vaccine responses in identical twins.

The sequenced sample was CD4+ T cells sorted from blood. These receptors came from a woman aged 18-29 years in good health. The CDR3 runs from the conserved cysteine through the conserved F or W. Fields, in order: CDR3 protein, CDR3 DNA, D gene, V gene, clone size, J gene. The D gene is left open where the match is weak. Only some rows state a clone size, as once, few, many or a class for expanded clones.

cdr3_aa: CASSQETGKSYEQYF
cdr3_nt: TGCGCCAGCAGCCAAGAGACAGGGAAGAGCTACGAGCAGTACTTC
d_call: TRBD1
v_call: TRBV4-1
clone_size: -
j_call: TRBJ2-7

cdr3_aa: CASSLGLAANRDTGELFF
cdr3_nt: TGCGCCAGCAGCTTAGGACTAGCGGCAAACCGGGACACCGGGGAGCTGTTTTTT
d_call: TRBD2
v_call: TRBV5-1
clone_size: few
j_call: TRBJ2-2

cdr3_aa: CASSETWDTDYYEQYF
cdr3_nt: TGTGCCAGCAGTGAGACCTGGGACACAGATTACTACGAGCAGTACTTC
d_call: -
v_call: TRBV25-1
clone_size: few
j_call: TRBJ2-7

cdr3_aa: CASSQQVLGTGELFF
cdr3_nt: TGTGCCAGCAGCCAACAGGTCTTGGGCACCGGGGAGCTGTTTTTT
d_call: -
v_call: TRBV12-3/TRBV12-4
clone_size: few
j_call: TRBJ2-2

cdr3_aa: CASSHQDRPDTDTQYF
cdr3_nt: TGTGCCAGCAGCCACCAAGACAGACCAGACACAGATACGCAGTATTTT
d_call: -
v_call: TRBV3-1
clone_size: few
j_call: TRBJ2-3

cdr3_aa: CAIRPGLRGDTQYF
cdr3_nt: TGTGCCATCAGGCCGGGACTAAGGGGAGATACGCAGTATTTT
d_call: TRBD2
v_call: TRBV10-3
clone_size: few
j_call: TRBJ2-3

cdr3_aa: CASSQFPAPAQYF
cdr3_nt: TGTGCCAGCAGCCAATTCCCTGCCCCGGCGCAGTATTTT
d_call: -
v_call: TRBV14
clone_size: few
j_call: TRBJ2-3

cdr3_aa: CASSTGSSLGYNEQFF
cdr3_nt: TGTGCCAGCAGCACCGGTTCCTCTCTTGGCTACAATGAGCAGTTCTTC
d_call: -
v_call: TRBV12-3/TRBV12-4
clone_size: -
j_call: TRBJ2-1

cdr3_aa: CASSYSPGVEVGETQYF
cdr3_nt: TGTGCCAGCAGTTACTCCCCGGGAGTAGAAGTAGGAGAGACCCAGTACTTC
d_call: -
v_call: TRBV6-5
clone_size: -
j_call: TRBJ2-5

cdr3_aa: CASSLTGSSEQFF
cdr3_nt: TGTGCCAGCAGCTTGACAGGGTCATCCGAGCAGTTCTTC
d_call: TRBD1
v_call: TRBV7-7
clone_size: -
j_call: TRBJ2-1

cdr3_aa: CASSVGLALSWEQYF
cdr3_nt: TGTGCCAGCAGCGTCGGACTAGCCTTATCTTGGGAGCAGTACTTC
d_call: TRBD2
v_call: TRBV5-6
clone_size: -
j_call: TRBJ2-7

cdr3_aa: CASSLGRGEYGYTF
cdr3_nt: TGTGCCAGCAGCTTAGGGAGAGGGGAGTATGGCTACACCTTC
d_call: -
v_call: TRBV7-2
clone_size: few
j_call: TRBJ1-2

cdr3_aa: CSAPAASAPTDTQYF
cdr3_nt: TGCAGTGCTCCTGCGGCCTCCGCCCCCACGGATACGCAGTATTTT
d_call: -
v_call: TRBV20-1
clone_size: -
j_call: TRBJ2-3

cdr3_aa: CASSSQGFGYTF
cdr3_nt: TGTGCCAGCAGTTCCCAGGGGTTTGGCTACACCTTC
d_call: -
v_call: TRBV12-3/TRBV12-4
clone_size: few
j_call: TRBJ1-2

cdr3_aa: CATSRDTGAGSKNIQYF
cdr3_nt: TGTGCCACCAGCAGAGATACGGGGGCCGGATCCAAAAACATTCAGTACTTC
d_call: -
v_call: TRBV15
clone_size: -
j_call: TRBJ2-4

cdr3_aa: CASSVWGSMNTEAFF
cdr3_nt: TGTGCCAGCAGTGTTTGGGGCAGCATGAACACTGAAGCTTTCTTT
d_call: -
v_call: TRBV2
clone_size: -
j_call: TRBJ1-1

cdr3_aa: CASRLAPSGREGVNEQFF
cdr3_nt: TGTGCCAGCAGGCTGGCTCCCTCTGGGAGGGAGGGTGTCAATGAGCAGTTCTTC
d_call: TRBD2
v_call: TRBV12-3/TRBV12-4
clone_size: many
j_call: TRBJ2-1

cdr3_aa: CAIRPGLSTDTQYF
cdr3_nt: TGTGCCATCAGACCGGGACTAAGCACAGATACGCAGTATTTT
d_call: TRBD2
v_call: TRBV10-3
clone_size: few
j_call: TRBJ2-3

cdr3_aa: CASSPGLAGVGEYGEQFF
cdr3_nt: TGCGCCAGCAGCCCCGGACTAGCGGGAGTGGGGGAATATGGTGAGCAGTTCTTC
d_call: TRBD2
v_call: TRBV5-1
clone_size: few
j_call: TRBJ2-1

cdr3_aa: CASSFLGGVGSGYPSSYNEQFF
cdr3_nt: TGCGCCAGCAGTTTCCTGGGGGGGGTAGGAAGCGGGTACCCTTCCTCCTACAATGAGCAGTTCTTC
d_call: TRBD2
v_call: TRBV5-1
clone_size: -
j_call: TRBJ2-1

cdr3_aa: CASSLSTGSYGYTF
cdr3_nt: TGCGCCAGCAGCCTCTCCACCGGCTCCTATGGCTACACCTTC
d_call: -
v_call: TRBV5-1
clone_size: -
j_call: TRBJ1-2

cdr3_aa: CASSLTSGGAWETQYF
cdr3_nt: TGTGCCAGCAGCTTGACTAGCGGGGGGGCCTGGGAGACCCAGTACTTC
d_call: TRBD2
v_call: TRBV4-2
clone_size: few
j_call: TRBJ2-5

cdr3_aa: CSVRTGGYEQYF
cdr3_nt: TGCAGCGTTAGGACAGGGGGCTACGAGCAGTACTTC
d_call: TRBD1
v_call: TRBV29-1
clone_size: few
j_call: TRBJ2-7

cdr3_aa: CASSLGTRTGTFTDTQYF
cdr3_nt: TGCGCCAGCAGCTTGGGGACACGGACAGGGACTTTCACAGATACGCAGTATTTT
d_call: TRBD1
v_call: TRBV5-1
clone_size: -
j_call: TRBJ2-3